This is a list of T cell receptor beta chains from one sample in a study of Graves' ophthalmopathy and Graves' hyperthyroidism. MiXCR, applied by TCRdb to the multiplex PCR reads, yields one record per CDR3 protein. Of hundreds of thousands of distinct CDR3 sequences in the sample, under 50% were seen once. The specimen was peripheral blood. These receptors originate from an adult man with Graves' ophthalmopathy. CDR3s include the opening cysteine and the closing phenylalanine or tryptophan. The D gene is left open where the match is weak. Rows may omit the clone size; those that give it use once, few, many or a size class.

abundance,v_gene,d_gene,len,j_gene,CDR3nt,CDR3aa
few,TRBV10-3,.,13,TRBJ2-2,TGTGCCAGCAGCGCTGGCATAAGCGGGGAGCTGTTTTTT,CASSAGISGELFF
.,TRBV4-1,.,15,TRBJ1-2,TGCGCCAGCAGCGCCCCTAGGACAGCGGCCTATGGCTACACCTTC,CASSAPRTAAYGYTF
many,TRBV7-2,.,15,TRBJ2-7,TGTGCCAGCAGCTTATGGCCGGGGATAAGCTACGAGCAGTACTTC,CASSLWPGISYEQYF
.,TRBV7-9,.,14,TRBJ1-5,TGTGCCAGCAGCCTAGGGGGGGACAATCGGCCCCAGCATTTT,CASSLGGDNRPQHF
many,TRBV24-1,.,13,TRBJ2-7,TGTGCCACCAGTGTCGGGACTCTGACCGAGCAGTACTTC,CATSVGTLTEQYF
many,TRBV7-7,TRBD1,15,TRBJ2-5,TGTGCCAGCAGCTTAGGGGGACAGGGCCAAGAGACCCAGTACTTC,CASSLGGQGQETQYF
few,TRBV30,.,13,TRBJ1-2,TGTGCCTGGAGTGGCGGGACGGTCTATGGCTACACCTTC,CAWSGGTVYGYTF
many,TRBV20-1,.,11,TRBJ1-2,TGCAGTGCCTCGGACAGTCCTGGCTACACCTTC,CSASDSPGYTF
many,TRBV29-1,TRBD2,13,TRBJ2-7,TGCAGCGCAAGACTAGCGGGAGTTCCCGAGCAGTACTTC,CSARLAGVPEQYF
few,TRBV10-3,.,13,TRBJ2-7,TGTGCCAGCAGTCACAGGGTCGCCTACGAGCAGTACTTC,CASSHRVAYEQYF
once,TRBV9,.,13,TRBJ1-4,TGTGCCAGCAGCCCCGACGGACAGCGAAAACTGTTTTTT,CASSPDGQRKLFF
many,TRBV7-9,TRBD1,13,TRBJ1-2,TGTGCCAGCAGCTGGAGGGACAGGGTTGGCTACACCTTC,CASSWRDRVGYTF
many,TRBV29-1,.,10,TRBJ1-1,TGCAGCGTTGAAGTGGCTGAAGCTTTCTTT,CSVEVAEAFF
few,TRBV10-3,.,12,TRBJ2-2,TGTGCCATCAGTGGGGCTAAACGGGAGCTGTTTTTT,CAISGAKRELFF
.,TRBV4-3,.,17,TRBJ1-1,TGCGCCAGCAGCCAAGATCCGCGACGGACCATGAACACTGAAGCTTTCTTT,CASSQDPRRTMNTEAFF
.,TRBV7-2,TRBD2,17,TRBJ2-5,TGTGCCAGCAGCACCCGACTAGCGGGGACAGGGCAAGAGACCCAGTACTTC,CASSTRLAGTGQETQYF
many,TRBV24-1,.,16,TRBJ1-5,TGTGCCACCCGAGCCTGGGGCTTCGATAGCAATCAGCCCCAGCATTTT,CATRAWGFDSNQPQHF
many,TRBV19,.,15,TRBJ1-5,TGTGCCAGTCGGGGCGAAGGGCGGATGAATCAGCCCCAGCATTTT,CASRGEGRMNQPQHF
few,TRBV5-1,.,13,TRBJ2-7,TGCGCCAGCAGCTGGGACCTAGCCTACGAGCAGTACTTC,CASSWDLAYEQYF
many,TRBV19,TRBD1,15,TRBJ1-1,TGTGCCAGTAGTGCCCGGGGACAGGGGAACACTGAAGCTTTCTTT,CASSARGQGNTEAFF
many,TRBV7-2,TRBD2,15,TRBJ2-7,TGTGCCAGCTCCCACGTCGACGGGAGGACCTACGAGCAGTACTTC,CASSHVDGRTYEQYF
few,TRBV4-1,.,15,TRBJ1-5,TGCGCCAGCAGCCAAGACGGGCAGGGCCGTGGGCCCCAGCATTTT,CASSQDGQGRGPQHF
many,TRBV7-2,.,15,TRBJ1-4,TGTGCCAGCAGCCTGACAGCCAGCGAGGGTGAAAAACTGTTTTTT,CASSLTASEGEKLFF
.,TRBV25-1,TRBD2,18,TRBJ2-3,TGTGCCAGCAGTGAATATCCCCATAGCGGGGGGAGCACAGATACGCAGTATTTT,CASSEYPHSGGSTDTQYF
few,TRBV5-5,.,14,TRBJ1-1,TGTGCCAGCAGCCTTTTGAACTGGAACACTGAAGCTTTCTTT,CASSLLNWNTEAFF
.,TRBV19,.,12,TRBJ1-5,TGTGCCAGTAGTATGGAGGGTGGGCCCCAGCATTTT,CASSMEGGPQHF
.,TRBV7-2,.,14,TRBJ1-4,TGTGCCAGCAGCCCCCGACCAGGTGGTGAAAAACTGTTTTTT,CASSPRPGGEKLFF
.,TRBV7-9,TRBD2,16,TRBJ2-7,TGTGCCAGCAGCCCTTGGGTAGCGGGGGGGGCCTACGAGCAGTACTTC,CASSPWVAGGAYEQYF
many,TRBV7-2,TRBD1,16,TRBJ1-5,TGTGCCAGCAGCCCGAGCGGACAGGGGATGGGTCAGCCCCAGCATTTT,CASSPSGQGMGQPQHF
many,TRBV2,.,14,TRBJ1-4,TGTGCCAGCAGTGAGGTAGGGGGTGGTGAAAAACTGTTTTTT,CASSEVGGGEKLFF
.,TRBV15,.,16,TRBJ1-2,TGTGCCACCAGCAGTAAGGACAGCCTTCTCGGCTATGGCTACACCTTC,CATSSKDSLLGYGYTF
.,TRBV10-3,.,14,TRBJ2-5,TGTGCCATCAGTGAGGGGCAGGGTAAAGAGACCCAGTACTTC,CAISEGQGKETQYF
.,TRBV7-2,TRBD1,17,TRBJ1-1,TGTGCCAGCAGCGCCCCGACAGGGATAAGGAGGAACACTGAAGCTTTCTTT,CASSAPTGIRRNTEAFF
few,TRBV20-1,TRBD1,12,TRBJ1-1,TGCAGTGCTAGAGCAGGGGGCACTGAAGCTTTCTTT,CSARAGGTEAFF
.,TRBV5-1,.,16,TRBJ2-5,TGCGCCAGCAGCTGGGGGGGCGAGTCTTTTCAAGAGACCCAGTACTTC,CASSWGGESFQETQYF
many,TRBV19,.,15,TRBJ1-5,TGTGCCAGTAGTATCGTAGGGTATAGCAATCAGCCCCAGCATTTT,CASSIVGYSNQPQHF
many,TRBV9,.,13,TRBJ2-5,TGTGCCAGCAGCGTCGGCCTTAAAGAGACCCAGTACTTC,CASSVGLKETQYF
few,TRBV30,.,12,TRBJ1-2,TGTGCCTGGAGTGGGGGGGCGTTGAACAGCACCTTC,CAWSGGALNSTF
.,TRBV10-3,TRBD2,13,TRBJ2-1,TGTGCCATGGCTCGGGGGGGTGGGGATGAGCAGTTCTTC,CAMARGGGDEQFF
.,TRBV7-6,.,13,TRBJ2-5,TGTGCCAGCAGCCCTACCGTGGTTGAGACCCAGTACTTC,CASSPTVVETQYF
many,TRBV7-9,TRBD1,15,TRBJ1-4,TGTGCCAGCAGCTGGGGGGACAGGGACTCTGAAAAACTGTTTTTT,CASSWGDRDSEKLFF
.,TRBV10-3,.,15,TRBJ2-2,TGTGCCAGCAGTTTACCCAGTCTCGGCACCGGGGAGCTGTTTTTT,CASSLPSLGTGELFF
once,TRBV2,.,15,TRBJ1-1,TGTGCCAGCAGTGAAGGGAGCGGGGCGGGGGCTGAAGCTTTCTTT,CASSEGSGAGAEAFF
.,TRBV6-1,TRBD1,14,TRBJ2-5,TGTGCCAGCAGTGGAGCAACAGGGGGGAAGACCCAGTACTTC,CASSGATGGKTQYF
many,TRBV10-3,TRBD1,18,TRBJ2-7,TGTGCCATCAGTGAGTCCCGCCCAAACCGGGACAGGGCCTACGAGCAGTACTTC,CAISESRPNRDRAYEQYF
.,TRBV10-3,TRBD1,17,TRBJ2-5,TGTGCCATCAGCCCAATGAGGACAGGGGGGAGGCAAGAGACCCAGTACTTC,CAISPMRTGGRQETQYF
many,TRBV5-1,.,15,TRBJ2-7,TGCGCCAGCAGCTTGGGCGTGTTGGGGAAGTACGAGCAGTACTTC,CASSLGVLGKYEQYF
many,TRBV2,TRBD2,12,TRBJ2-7,TGTGCCACCCGACTAGCGGGCTACGAGCAGTACTTC,CATRLAGYEQYF
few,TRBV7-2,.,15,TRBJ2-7,TGTGCCAGCACCCTCAGTGGAGGGACACGATACGAGCAGTACTTC,CASTLSGGTRYEQYF
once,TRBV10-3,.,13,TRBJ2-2,TGTGCCATCAGTGGTTTATACACCGGGGAGCTGTTCTTT,CAISGLYTGELFF
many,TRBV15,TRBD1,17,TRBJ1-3,TGTGCCACCAGCAGGGGGGCCGGGACAGGGTTGGGAAACACCATATATTTT,CATSRGAGTGLGNTIYF
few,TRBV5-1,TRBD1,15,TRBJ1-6,TGCGCCAGCAGCTCAGGGGGCGCGATGGGTTCACCCCTCCACTTT,CASSSGGAMGSPLHF
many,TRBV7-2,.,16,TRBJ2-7,TGTGCCAGCAGCCCCCGTCCGTGGACTTTCGGGAACGAGCAGTACTTC,CASSPRPWTFGNEQYF